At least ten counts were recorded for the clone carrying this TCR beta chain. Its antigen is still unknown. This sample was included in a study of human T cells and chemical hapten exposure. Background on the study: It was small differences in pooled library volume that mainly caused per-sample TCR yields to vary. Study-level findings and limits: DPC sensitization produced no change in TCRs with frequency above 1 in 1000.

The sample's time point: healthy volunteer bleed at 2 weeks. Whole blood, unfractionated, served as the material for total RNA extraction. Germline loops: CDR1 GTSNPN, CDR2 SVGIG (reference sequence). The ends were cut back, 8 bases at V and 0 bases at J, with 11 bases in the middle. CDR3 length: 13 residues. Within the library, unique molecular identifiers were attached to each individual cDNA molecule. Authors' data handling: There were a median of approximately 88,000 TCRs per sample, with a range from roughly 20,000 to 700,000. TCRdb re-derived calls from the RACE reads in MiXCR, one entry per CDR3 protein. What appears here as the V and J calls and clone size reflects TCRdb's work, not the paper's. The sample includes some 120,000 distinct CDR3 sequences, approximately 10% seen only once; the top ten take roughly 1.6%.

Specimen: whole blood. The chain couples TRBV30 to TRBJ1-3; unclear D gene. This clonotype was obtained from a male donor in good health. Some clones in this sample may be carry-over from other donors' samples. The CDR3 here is CAQEASSGNTIYF. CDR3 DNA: TGTGCCCAGGAAGCGAGCTCTGGAAACACCATATATTTT. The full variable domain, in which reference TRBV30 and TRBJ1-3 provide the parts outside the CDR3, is SQTIHQWPATLVQPVGSPLSLECTVEGTSNPNLYWYRQAAGRGLQLLFYSVGIGQISSEVPQNLSASRPQDRQFILSSKKLLLSDSGFYLCAQEASSGNTIYFGEGSWLTVV.